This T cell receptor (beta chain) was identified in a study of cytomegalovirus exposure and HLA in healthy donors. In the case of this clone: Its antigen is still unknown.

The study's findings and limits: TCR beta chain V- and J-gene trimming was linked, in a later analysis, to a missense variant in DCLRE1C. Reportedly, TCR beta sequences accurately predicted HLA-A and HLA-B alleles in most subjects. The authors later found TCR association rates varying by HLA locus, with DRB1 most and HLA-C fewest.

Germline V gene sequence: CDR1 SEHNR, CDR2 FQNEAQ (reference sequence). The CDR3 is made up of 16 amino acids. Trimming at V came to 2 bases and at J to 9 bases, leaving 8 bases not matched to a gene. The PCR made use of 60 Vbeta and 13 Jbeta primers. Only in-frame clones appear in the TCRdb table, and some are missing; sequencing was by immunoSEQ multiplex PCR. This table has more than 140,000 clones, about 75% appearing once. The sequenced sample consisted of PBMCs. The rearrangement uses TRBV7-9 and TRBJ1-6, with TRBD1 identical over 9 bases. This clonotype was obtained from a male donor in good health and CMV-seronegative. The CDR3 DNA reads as TGTGCCAGCAGCTTACGGACAGGGGAAGTAGCTTCACCCCTCCACTTT. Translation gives CASSLRTGEVASPLHF.